Below are 26 T cell receptor beta chains sequenced from a single sample in a study of cytomegalovirus exposure and HLA in healthy donors. Sequencing was performed with immunoSEQ multiplex PCR; in TCRdb, only in-frame clones are kept and a portion is missing. The table includes around 300,000 clones, roughly 85% detected once. The sequencing sample was made of PBMCs. The receptors derive from a woman under 30 in good health and CMV-seronegative.

This clone was observed once. DNA of the CDR3: TGTGCCAGTAGTATCCCGCAGGAAAATTATAACTATGGCTACACCTTC. It codes for CASSIPQENYNYGYTF. This sequence joins TRBV19 and TRBJ1-2; D unresolved. The CDR3 loop spans 16 amino acids. Germline-derived CDR1 and CDR2 are LNHDA and SQIVND (reference sequence). The V end lost 3 bases, the J end lost 1 base, and 15 bases lay between the germline ends. Based on the CDR3 plus reference TRBV19 and TRBJ1-2, the full variable domain is DGGITQSPKYLFRKEGQNVTLSCEQNLNHDAMYWYRQDPGQGLRLIYYSQIVNDFQKGDIAEGYSVSREKKESFPLTVTSAQKNPTAFYLCASSIPQENYNYGYTFGSGTRLTVV.

This clone was found a few times. The genes are TRBV27 and TRBJ1-2; tentative D call: TRBD1 (5 bases). This CDR3 has 12 residues. Germline V lookup: CDR1 MNHEY, CDR2 SMNVEV (reference sequence). Trimming took off 8 bases at V and 8 bases at J, with 15 bases between the two ends. This CDR3 is CASATDSRGYTF. Here the CDR3 DNA reads TGTGCCAGCGCGACCGACAGCCGCGGCTACACCTTC.

This clone was seen more than once but under ten times. This chain links TRBV19 with TRBJ1-1, with a weak D call TRBD1 (6 bases). The V gene's germline CDR1 is LNHDA and CDR2 SQIVND (reference sequence). V gave up 7 bases and J gave up 4 bases, with 10 bases separating them. The CDR3 sequence is 12 residues long. The CDR3 spells CASKTGFTEAFF. CDR3 sequence (DNA): TGTGCCAGTAAAACAGGGTTCACTGAAGCTTTCTTT.

DNA for the CDR3: TGTGCCAGCAGTTCCAGGGGGAGTGGGCAGTATTTT. Translation gives CASSSRGSGQYF. This chain uses TRBV6-5 with TRBJ2-3; 7 bases are a match to TRBD1. The germline V gene encodes CDR1 MNHEY and CDR2 SVGAGI. V shed 4 bases, J shed 11 bases, and the junction held 6 bases outside the gene matches. The CDR3 sequence is 12 residues long.

This clone showed up just once. The chain recombines TRBV27 with TRBJ2-7; 9 positions agree with TRBD1. The CDR3 totals 15 residues. CDR1 and CDR2 from the germline V gene are MNHEY and SMNVEV (reference sequence). V gave up 1 base and J gave up 7 bases; unmatched junction bases: 8. Here the CDR3 DNA reads TGTGCCAGCAGTTTATGGGGACAGGGAATAAGGGAGCAGTACTTC. As protein: CASSLWGQGIREQYF.

The rearrangement uses TRBV19 and TRBJ2-2, with 8 bases identical to TRBD1. CDR3 length: 16 amino acids. The germline V gene has CDR1 LNHDA and CDR2 SQIVND (reference sequence). Trimming took 6 bases from V and 2 from J; bases not matched to a gene: 8. This CDR3 is CASSLDRELNTGELFF. The CDR3 DNA reads as TGTGCCAGTAGCTTGGACAGGGAACTTAACACCGGGGAGCTGTTTTTT. The full variable domain, with the rest looked up from reference TRBV19 and TRBJ2-2, is DGGITQSPKYLFRKEGQNVTLSCEQNLNHDAMYWYRQDPGQGLRLIYYSQIVNDFQKGDIAEGYSVSREKKESFPLTVTSAQKNPTAFYLCASSLDRELNTGELFFGEGSRLTVL.

This chain connects TRBV13 to TRBJ2-7; 7 bases match TRBD1. The germline V gene has CDR1 PRHDT and CDR2 FYEKMQ (reference sequence). V trimming: 5 bases; J trimming: 1 base; junction bases outside the gene matches: 5. This CDR3 spans 14 amino acids. CDR3 residues: CASSQGEWSYEQYF. The CDR3, as DNA: TGTGCCAGCAGCCAGGGGGAATGGTCCTACGAGCAGTACTTC.

The rearrangement joins TRBV29-1 to TRBJ1-1; 9 nucleotides agree with TRBD1. Germline CDR1 SQVTM, CDR2 ANQGSEA. The CDR3 consists of 13 residues. The J segment lost 4 bases and the V segment lost 6 bases, leaving 6 bases of the junction unmatched. CDR3 sequence (DNA): TGCAGCGTGGAACCGGGACAGGGCACTGAAGCTTTCTTT. This codes for CSVEPGQGTEAFF.

The CDR3 DNA reads TGTGCCAGCTCCCGGACAGGGGCGTACGAGCAGTACTTC. Translating gives CASSRTGAYEQYF. V usage is TRBV28 and J usage is TRBJ2-7, with 9 positions matching TRBD1. The CDR3 is made up of 13 amino acids. The J segment lost 4 bases and the V segment lost 8 bases, leaving 6 bases of the junction unmatched. The V gene's germline CDR1 is MDHEN and CDR2 SYDVKM.

This chain links TRBV14 with TRBJ1-6; TRBD1 might be the D (5 bases). V lost 5 bases and J lost 8, with 7 bases in between. CDR3 size: 12 residues. CDR1 is SGHDN and CDR2 is FVKESK in the germline V gene. The CDR3 reads CASSIQDSPLHF. DNA of the CDR3: TGTGCCAGCAGCATACAGGATTCACCCCTCCACTTT. The variable domain in full, with the rest retrieved from reference TRBV14 and TRBJ1-6, is EAGVTQFPSHSVIEKGQTVTLRCDPISGHDNLYWYRRVMGKEIKFLLHFVKESKQDESGMPNNRFLAERTGGTYSTLKVQPAELEDSGVYFCASSIQDSPLHFGNGTRLTVT.

The chain couples TRBV2 to TRBJ2-5; tentative D call: TRBD2 (6 bases). The germline V and J ends were trimmed by 6 bases and 4 bases, with 9 bases remaining between them. The CDR3 has 12 amino acids. In germline, CDR1 is SNHLY, CDR2 FYNNEI. Here the CDR3 reads CASREGGETQYF. Here the CDR3 DNA reads TGTGCCAGCAGGGAGGGAGGAGAGACCCAGTACTTC.

This clone was seen once. The CDR3 DNA sequence: TGTGCCAGCAGCTTGGCACCCAGGGAGGGGAGGTCCTATAATTCACCCCTCCACTTT. Amino acid sequence: CASSLAPREGRSYNSPLHF. The chain has TRBV5-4 and TRBJ1-6, with D maybe TRBD1 (5 bases). Between the trimmed V and J ends, which lost 0 bases and 1 base, there was a span of 17 bases. The length of the CDR3 is 19 residues. Per the germline V gene, CDR1 is SGHNT and CDR2 is YYREEE (reference sequence). The full variable domain, completed using reference TRBV5-4 and TRBJ1-6, is ETGVTQSPTHLIKTRGQQVTLRCSSQSGHNTVSWYQQALGQGPQFIFQYYREEENGRGNFPPRFSGLQFPNYSSELNVNALELDDSALYLCASSLAPREGRSYNSPLHFGNGTRLTVT.

The V gene is TRBV7-2, the J gene TRBJ2-7; the D is unclear. Germline V gene sequence: CDR1 SGHTA, CDR2 FQGNSA. The V gene lost 5 bases and the J gene lost 1 base, with 15 bases spanning the gap. The CDR3 runs 15 residues. CDR3 sequence (DNA): TGTGCCAGCAGCCCAACAGCCTTAAAGTCCTACGAGCAGTACTTC. Translated, it gives CASSPTALKSYEQYF.

The chain has TRBV10-3 and TRBJ1-5; the match to TRBD1 covers 8 bases. This CDR3 contains 15 residues. Germline V CDR1 and CDR2: ENHRY, SYGVKD. V lost 4 bases and J lost 6; bases outside the gene matches: 8. Written as DNA, the CDR3 is TGTGCCATCAGTGGGATGGGGGACAGGAGTCAGCCCCAGCATTTT. Encoded protein: CAISGMGDRSQPQHF.

CDR3 sequence (DNA): TGTGCCAGCAGCCCCAGGGACAGAAATGAAAAACTGTTTTTT. Its translation: CASSPRDRNEKLFF. The chain carries TRBV7-2 and TRBJ1-4, with 7 bases fitting TRBD1. Trimming cost V 5 bases and J 5 bases; bases outside gene matches: 5. Germline V CDR1 and CDR2: SGHTA, FQGNSA. The length of the CDR3 is 14 residues. Full variable domain (outside the CDR3, taken from reference TRBV7-2 and TRBJ1-4): GAGVSQSPSNKVTEKGKDVELRCDPISGHTALYWYRQSLGQGLEFLIYFQGNSAPDKSGLPSDRFSAERTGGSVSTLTIQRTQQEDSAVYLCASSPRDRNEKLFFGSGTQLSVL.

The rearrangement joins TRBV27 to TRBJ1-2; 10 nucleotides match TRBD1. Trimming removed 5 bases from V and 0 bases from J; junction bases left unmatched: 9. Germline V gives CDR1 MNHEY, CDR2 SMNVEV (reference sequence). This CDR3 spans 17 amino acids. As DNA, the CDR3 is TGTGCCAGCAGTCCCGGACAGGGGGTCCCAGCTAACTATGGCTACACCTTC. The encoded protein is CASSPGQGVPANYGYTF.

V is TRBV2 and J is TRBJ1-1; perhaps TRBD1 as D (6 bases). V was pared by 7 bases and J by 0 bases, with 12 bases between. Per the germline V gene, CDR1 is SNHLY and CDR2 is FYNNEI. The CDR3 sequence is 14 residues long. The CDR3 here is CASTPTGLNTEAFF. CDR3 sequence (DNA): TGTGCCAGCACTCCGACAGGCCTGAACACTGAAGCTTTCTTT.

V gene TRBV25-1 combines with J gene TRBJ2-7, with TRBD2 identical over 11 bases. This CDR3 has 14 amino acids. The junction had 4 bases not matched to a gene; V was cut back by 7 bases and J by 2 bases. CDR1 is MGHDK, CDR2 SYGVNS, per germline. The CDR3, as DNA: TGTGCCAGCACCCCTAGCGGGGGGACCTACGAGCAGTACTTC. Translating it yields CASTPSGGTYEQYF.

The chain recombines TRBV7-9 with TRBJ1-2; 8 positions agree with TRBD1. Germline CDR1 is SEHNR and CDR2 is FQNEAQ (reference sequence). The length of the CDR3 is 14 residues. The junction had 2 bases not matched to a gene; V was cut back by 2 bases and J by 3 bases. As DNA, the CDR3 is TGTGCCAGCAGCTTACAGGGGGCGGACTATGGCTACACCTTC. Translating gives CASSLQGADYGYTF.

The V call is TRBV11-2, the J call TRBJ1-1, with a possible D match to TRBD1 (5 bases). The germline V gene encodes CDR1 SGHAT and CDR2 FQNNGV. V dropped 6 bases and J dropped 1 base, with 21 bases sitting between them. The CDR3 is made up of 17 amino acids. The CDR3 DNA reads TGTGCCAGCAGGCGGCCCGGCCGGGTGGGGCGGAACACTGAAGCTTTCTTT. Its translation: CASRRPGRVGRNTEAFF.

The V gene is TRBV6-1, the J gene TRBJ2-7; no clear D. The CDR3 runs to 15 residues. V was cut by 1 base and J by 2 bases, with 12 bases left in between. From germline, CDR1 is MNHNS and CDR2 SASEGT. CDR3 sequence: CASSEGAVSTYEQYF. The CDR3 coding sequence is TGTGCCAGCAGTGAAGGGGCAGTTAGTACCTACGAGCAGTACTTC.

This chain links TRBV2 with TRBJ1-4; TRBD1 might be the D (5 bases). The CDR3 contains 11 residues. In germline, CDR1 is SNHLY, CDR2 FYNNEI. Trimming removed 7 bases at V and 6 bases at J, with 6 bases between. CDR3 sequence (DNA): TGTGCCAGCAAGGGGTATGAAAAACTGTTTTTT. Amino acids: CASKGYEKLFF.

Of note for this clone: This sequence is one base from a far larger clone and is likely a read error. The J gene is TRBJ2-7, the V gene TRBV5-6; 12 bases map to TRBD1. This CDR3 spans 14 amino acids. Germline V gene lookup returns CDR1 SGHDT and CDR2 YYEEEE. V shed 3 bases, J shed 4 bases, and the junction held 2 bases outside the gene matches. CDR3 in amino acids: CASSSGQGAYEQYF. The CDR3 DNA reads TGTGCCAGCAGCTCGGGACAGGGGGCGTACGAGCAGTACTTC. Complete variable domain (other parts from reference TRBV5-6 and TRBJ2-7): DAGVTQSPTHLIKTRGQQVTLRCSPKSGHDTVSWYQQALGQGPQFIFQYYEEEERQRGNFPDRFSGHQFPNYSSELNVNALLLGDSALYLCASSSGQGAYEQYFGPGTRLTVT.

The rearrangement links TRBV5-1 to TRBJ2-7; D might be TRBD2 (6 bases). Germline V CDR1 and CDR2: SGHRS, YFSETQ. Trimming removed 3 bases at V and 0 bases at J, with 13 bases between. The CDR3 has 15 amino acids. DNA for the CDR3: TGCGCCAGCAGCTGGGGTAGCGGAAGCTCCTACGAGCAGTACTTC. It yields the protein CASSWGSGSSYEQYF. The full variable domain, its missing parts supplied by reference TRBV5-1 and TRBJ2-7, is KAGVTQTPRYLIKTRGQQVTLSCSPISGHRSVSWYQQTPGQGLQFLFEYFSETQRNKGNFPGRFSGRQFSNSRSEMNVSTLELGDSALYLCASSWGSGSSYEQYFGPGTRLTVT.

The chain carries TRBV7-3 and TRBJ2-5; 10 nucleotides agree with TRBD1. Per the germline V gene, CDR1 is SGHTA and CDR2 is FQGTGA. J gave up 5 bases and V 2 bases, and 5 bases lay outside the gene matches. CDR3 length equals 15 residues. Here the CDR3 reads CASSLSGQGTETQYF. CDR3 in DNA: TGTGCCAGCAGCTTATCGGGACAGGGGACGGAGACCCAGTACTTC. The full variable domain, in which reference TRBV7-3 and TRBJ2-5 provide the parts outside the CDR3, is GAGVSQTPSNKVTEKGKYVELRCDPISGHTALYWYRQSLGQGPEFLIYFQGTGAADDSGLPNDRFFAVRPEGSVSTLKIQRTERGDSAVYLCASSLSGQGTETQYFGPGTRLLVL.

The chain employs TRBV5-1 and TRBJ2-5; 12 bases line up with TRBD2. Trimming took 0 bases from V and 2 from J; bases not matched to a gene: 8. This CDR3 region has 18 residues. Germline loops: CDR1 SGHRS, CDR2 YFSETQ. CDR3 in amino acids: CASSLGTGLAGKQETQYF. CDR3 in DNA: TGCGCCAGCAGCTTGGGGACCGGACTAGCGGGAAAGCAAGAGACCCAGTACTTC.